What follows are 23 T cell receptor beta chains derived from one specimen sequenced in a study of human T cells and chemical hapten exposure. Time point given: patch test 3, about 24 weeks after DPC sensitization. Specified treatment: therapeutic diphenylcyclopropenone sensitization with weekly scalp DPC. A single record per CDR3 protein comes from TCRdb applying MiXCR to the RACE reads. This table holds over 100,000 distinct CDR3 sequences, approximately 10% found once. The material was whole blood, obtained in connection with sensitization to the hapten diphenylcyclopropenone (DPC). The receptors come from a woman aged 45-60 years with alopecia areata. Some clones in this sample may be carry-over from other donors' samples.

The rearrangement joins TRBV4-2 to TRBJ1-5; D is unclear. Germline V gene sequence: CDR1 LGHNA, CDR2 YNFKEQ. The CDR3 loop spans 15 amino acids. The V end lost 0 bases, the J end lost 0 bases, and 6 bases lay between the germline ends. The chain's CDR3 is CASSQDRLSNQPQHF. The CDR3 region has the DNA TGTGCCAGCAGCCAAGACAGGCTTAGCAATCAGCCCCAGCATTTT.

This clonotype has only a few counts. The genes are TRBV9 and TRBJ1-1, with D perhaps TRBD1 (5 bases). V lost 0 bases, J lost 4 bases, and 19 bases lay in between. CDR3 length: 17 amino acids. Germline CDR1 and CDR2: SGDLS and YYNGEE. The CDR3 DNA sequence: TGTGCCAGCAGCGTAGGAGGGGCAGGGTCAAAAGGCACTGAAGCTTTCTTT. Protein sequence: CASSVGGAGSKGTEAFF.

This clonotype was recorded at least ten times. The chain joins TRBV6-6 to TRBJ1-1, with D perhaps matching TRBD1 (6 bases). Germline-derived CDR1 and CDR2 are MNHNY and SVGAGI (reference sequence). The CDR3 contains 11 residues. The V end was cut by 6 bases, the J end by 13 bases, with 15 bases between. The CDR3 sequence: CASRSQGYGFF. In DNA, the CDR3 is TGTGCCAGCAGGTCACAGGGTTATGGTTTCTTT.

This clonotype was detected ten times or more. The chain recombines TRBV6-1 with TRBJ2-7; D remains unclear. Deletions cut 3 bases from V and 4 bases from J, with 1 base between. The V gene's germline CDR1 is MNHNS and CDR2 SASEGT. This CDR3 spans 10 amino acids. In DNA form, the CDR3 reads TGTGCCAGCAGTGAGTACGAGCAGTACTTC. This codes for CASSEYEQYF.

The chain combines TRBV19 with TRBJ2-1, with 10 positions matching TRBD1. This CDR3 region has 15 residues. Trimming removed 0 bases from V and 7 bases from J; junction bases left unmatched: 3. Germline CDR1 LNHDA, CDR2 SQIVND (reference sequence). DNA for the CDR3: TGTGCCAGTAGTATAGAGGACAGGGGGTATAATGAGCAGTTCTTC. Protein sequence: CASSIEDRGYNEQFF.

The J gene is TRBJ1-1, the V gene TRBV29-1; D remains ambiguous. The CDR3 extends over 12 amino acids. Looked up from germline, CDR1 is SQVTM and CDR2 is ANQGSEA. The germline V and J ends were trimmed by 3 bases and 4 bases, with 9 bases remaining between them. The DNA of the CDR3 is TGCAGCGTTGATAAGGGTGGCACTGAAGCTTTCTTT. Amino acid sequence: CSVDKGGTEAFF. The whole variable domain, filled in from reference TRBV29-1 and TRBJ1-1, reads SAVISQKPSRDICQRGTSLTIQCQVDSQVTMMFWYRQQPGQSLTLIATANQGSEATYESGFVIDKFPISRPNLTFSTLTVSNMSPEDSSIYLCSVDKGGTEAFFGQGTRLTVV.

This clonotype came up a few times. This chain connects TRBV6-6 to TRBJ2-7, with 10 positions matching TRBD1. Germline-derived CDR1 and CDR2 are MNHNY and SVGAGI (reference sequence). V shed 7 bases and J 2 bases; nucleotides not matched to a gene: 5. The CDR3 contains 14 residues. CDR3 protein: CASTRDRGTYEQYF. The CDR3 region has the DNA TGTGCCAGCACCAGGGACAGGGGAACCTACGAGCAGTACTTC.

This clonotype turned up a few times. The gene calls are TRBV10-3 and TRBJ2-5, with D tentatively TRBD1 or TRBD2 (7 bases each). The CDR3 runs 14 residues. Per germline, CDR1 ENHRY and CDR2 SYGVKD. V was clipped by 6 bases and J by 5 bases, with 16 bases between them. The CDR3 region has the DNA TGTGCCATCAGGTCCGACAGGGAGGGGGAGACCCAGTACTTC. Protein: CAIRSDREGETQYF.

The CDR3 nucleotides read TGTGCCAGCAGCTCCCGACAGGGCACGGCTGGTGAAAAACTGTTTTTT. Its protein is CASSSRQGTAGEKLFF. The chain recombines TRBV7-6 with TRBJ1-4, with 7 nucleotides matching TRBD1. The CDR3 extends over 16 amino acids. Germline CDR1 and CDR2: SGHVS and FNYEAQ. The J segment lost 7 bases and the V segment lost 4 bases, leaving 12 bases of the junction unmatched.

This clonotype has only a few counts. The chain has TRBV29-1 and TRBJ2-2; a weak D match, TRBD2 (5 bases). V was cut by 6 bases and J by 5 bases, with 16 bases left in between. Germline lookup yields CDR1 SQVTM and CDR2 ANQGSEA. This CDR3 has 14 amino acids. CDR3 in amino acids: CSVGNRAETGELFF. The CDR3 region has the DNA TGCAGCGTGGGTAACCGAGCGGAAACCGGGGAGCTGTTTTTT.

This clonotype was counted between two and nine times. The chain is built from TRBV6-2 or TRBV6-3 and TRBJ1-5, with D perhaps matching TRBD1 (5 bases). CDR3 size: 14 residues. In germline, CDR1 is MNHEY, CDR2 SVGEGT. Between the trimmed V and J ends, which lost 0 bases and 7 bases, there was a span of 10 bases. CDR3: CASSYSIRGQPQHF. The CDR3, as DNA: TGTGCCAGCAGTTACTCGATCCGGGGGCAGCCCCAGCATTTT.

This clonotype turned up a few times. The chain carries TRBV7-8 and TRBJ2-4; 10 positions match TRBD1. CDR1 SGHVS and CDR2 FQNEAQ come from the germline V gene. The ends lost 4 bases at V and 10 bases at J; junction bases unmatched: 13. The CDR3 loop spans 16 amino acids. The CDR3 nucleotides read TGTGCCAGCAGCTACCGCCCCGGACAGGGGGATGAGATTCAGTACTTC. The encoded protein is CASSYRPGQGDEIQYF. The variable domain in full, completed from reference TRBV7-8 and TRBJ2-4, reads GAGVSQSPRYKVAKRGQDVALRCDPISGHVSLFWYQQALGQGPEFLTYFQNEAQLDKSGLPSDRFFAERPEGSVSTLKIQRTQQEDSAVYLCASSYRPGQGDEIQYFGAGTRLSVL.

This clonotype was seen many times. The chain employs TRBV11-2 and TRBJ2-2; maybe TRBD1 (6 bases). CDR3 size: 15 residues. The germline V gene encodes CDR1 SGHAT and CDR2 FQNNGV. The germline V and J ends were trimmed by 0 bases and 7 bases, with 12 bases remaining between them. The CDR3 here is CASSLEPSGVGELFF. CDR3 sequence (DNA): TGTGCCAGCAGCTTAGAGCCCTCAGGGGTCGGGGAGCTGTTTTTT. Full variable domain (rest looked up from reference TRBV11-2 and TRBJ2-2): EAGVAQSPRYKIIEKRQSVAFWCNPISGHATLYWYQQILGQGPKLLIQFQNNGVVDDSQLPKDRFSAERLKGVDSTLKIQPAKLEDSAVYLCASSLEPSGVGELFFGEGSRLTVL.

This clonotype came up many times. This chain links TRBV12-3 or TRBV12-4 with TRBJ2-4; TRBD1 matches at 7 bases. CDR3 length: 15 amino acids. The ends lost 5 bases at V and 1 base at J; junction bases unmatched: 5. CDR3 bases: TGTGCCAGCAGTCAAACAGGGGCGGCCAAAAACATTCAGTACTTC. This codes for CASSQTGAAKNIQYF.

This chain links TRBV20-1 with TRBJ2-7, with 8 bases identical to TRBD2. This CDR3 has 14 amino acids. J gave up 3 bases and V 2 bases, and 6 bases lay outside the gene matches. Germline CDR1 reads DFQATT; CDR2 reads SNEGSKA (reference sequence). This CDR3 reads CSARPTSAHYEQYF. DNA for the CDR3: TGCAGTGCTAGACCGACTAGCGCGCACTACGAGCAGTACTTC.

This clonotype occurred many times. The chain couples TRBV5-1 to TRBJ2-6; TRBD1 is a possible D gene (7 bases). The CDR3 spans 17 residues. V was clipped by 4 bases and J by 0 bases, with 14 bases between them. Germline lookup yields CDR1 SGHRS and CDR2 YFSETQ. CDR3 bases: TGCGCCAGCAGCCGATCGGAGGGGGCCTCTGGGGCCAACGTCCTGACTTTC. It yields the protein CASSRSEGASGANVLTF.

This clonotype appeared a few times. The V and J genes are TRBV5-1 and TRBJ2-3, with D possibly TRBD1 on 5 matching bases. V lost 0 bases and J lost 5, with 16 bases in between. The CDR3 consists of 16 residues. The germline V gene encodes CDR1 SGHRS and CDR2 YFSETQ. The CDR3 DNA reads TGCGCCAGCAGCTTGGGTACAGGCCGAAGGGAAGATACGCAGTATTTT. Translated: CASSLGTGRREDTQYF.

The chain employs TRBV5-4 and TRBJ1-1; 8 nucleotides align to TRBD1. The ends lost 4 bases at V and 1 base at J; junction bases unmatched: 12. This CDR3 has 17 residues. Germline CDR1 is SGHNT and CDR2 is YYREEE (reference sequence). CDR3 amino acids: CASSPGAGGRKNTEAFF. CDR3 sequence (DNA): TGTGCCAGCAGCCCCGGGGCAGGGGGCAGGAAGAACACTGAAGCTTTCTTT.

This clonotype was detected only a few times. The chain joins TRBV7-6 to TRBJ1-4; D unresolved. The CDR3 length is 15 residues. The germline V gene has CDR1 SGHVS and CDR2 FNYEAQ. V was pared by 1 base and J by 4 bases, with 10 bases between. The CDR3 region has the DNA TGTGCCAGCAGCTTAGTTCCCCAGTGTAATGAAAAACTGTTTTTT. Protein: CASSLVPQCNEKLFF. Combining the CDR3 with reference TRBV7-6 and TRBJ1-4 gives the whole variable domain GAGVSQSPRYKVTKRGQDVALRCDPISGHVSLYWYRQALGQGPEFLTYFNYEAQQDKSGLPNDRFSAERPEGSISTLTIQRTEQRDSAMYRCASSLVPQCNEKLFFGSGTQLSVL.

The chain has TRBV6-6 and TRBJ1-5; D perhaps matches TRBD1 (6 bases). Per the germline V gene, CDR1 is MNHNY and CDR2 is SVGAGI (reference sequence). This CDR3 comprises 14 residues. V lost 10 bases to trimming and J lost 2 bases, with 15 bases between them. CDR3 sequence reads: CATQTGAGNQPQHF. CDR3 nucleotide sequence: TGTGCCACCCAGACGGGGGCCGGCAATCAGCCCCAGCATTTT.

The CDR3 protein is CASRGQLNYGYTF. CDR3 coding DNA: TGTGCCAGCAGGGGACAGCTTAACTATGGCTACACCTTC. The rearrangement uses TRBV6-1 and TRBJ1-2, with TRBD1 matching 7 bases. J gave up 1 base and V 6 bases, and 2 bases lay outside the gene matches. Germline V lookup: CDR1 MNHNS, CDR2 SASEGT. There are 13 residues in the CDR3.

This clonotype was counted a few times. This chain uses TRBV10-3 with TRBJ1-2; D is ambiguous. CDR1 is ENHRY and CDR2 is SYGVKD in the germline V gene. This CDR3 is built from 13 residues. The ends were cut back, 2 bases at V and 4 bases at J, with 8 bases in the middle. Here the CDR3 DNA reads TGTGCCATCAGTGAGATTAACGGCTATGGCTACACCTTC. Its translation is CAISEINGYGYTF.

The chain combines TRBV29-1 with TRBJ1-4; D call uncertain. The length of the CDR3 is 12 residues. Germline-derived CDR1 and CDR2 are SQVTM and ANQGSEA. V gave up 2 bases and J gave up 5 bases, with 6 bases separating them. The CDR3 reads CSVETENEKLFF. The CDR3 nucleotides read TGCAGCGTTGAAACCGAAAATGAAAAACTGTTTTTT.